This is a list of T cell receptor beta chains from one sample in a study of blood T cell repertoires in COVID-19. Here immunoSEQ multiplex PCR was the method, and the copy in TCRdb shows in-frame clones only, minus some. The data show approximately 300,000 clones, around 89% seen once. Sequenced sample: peripheral blood. These receptors all stem from a man aged 35 to 55 with acute or convalescent COVID-19. The CDR3 runs from the conserved cysteine through the conserved F or W. A D gene is named only where the DNA matches it firmly. Part of the rows lack a size; the others show once, few, many or a class for expanded clones.

j_call v_call clone_size d_call cdr3_aa cdr3_nt
TRBJ2-7 TRBV10-3 . TRBD1 CAISPTGGKHEQYF TGTGCCATCAGTCCCACAGGGGGAAAGCACGAGCAGTACTTC
TRBJ2-1 TRBV27 . . CASNDRGSYNEQFF TGTGCCAGCAATGATCGGGGTTCCTACAATGAGCAGTTCTTC
TRBJ2-1 TRBV9 . TRBD1 CASSVHGTVPNEQFF TGTGCCAGCAGCGTACACGGGACAGTTCCCAATGAGCAGTTCTTC
TRBJ1-4 TRBV10-2 . . CASSEPKRKLFF TGCGCCAGCAGTGAGCCGAAGCGGAAACTGTTTTTT
TRBJ1-2 TRBV20-1 . . CSATTGAGYTF TGCAGTGCAACTACTGGGGCCGGCTACACCTTC
TRBJ2-3 TRBV6-5 . TRBD2 CASSFERGGSTDTQYF TGTGCCAGCAGTTTCGAGCGGGGGGGTAGCACAGATACGCAGTATTTT
TRBJ2-7 TRBV14 . TRBD1 CASSHWGKTGGSSYEQYF TGTGCCAGCAGCCACTGGGGGAAAACAGGGGGCTCTAGCTACGAGCAGTACTTC
TRBJ1-6 TRBV28 once . CASSMEGDSPLHF TGTGCCAGCAGTATGGAGGGAGACTCACCCCTCCACTTT
TRBJ1-1 TRBV7-9 . TRBD1 CASSEAPGQGFMNTEAFF TGTGCCAGCAGCGAAGCACCGGGACAGGGCTTCATGAACACTGAAGCTTTCTTT
TRBJ2-7 TRBV25-1 . TRBD1 CASSGSRTGGDEQYF TGTGCCAGCAGTGGTTCTCGGACAGGGGGGGACGAGCAGTACTTC
TRBJ2-1 TRBV27 . . CASSFLPYNEQFF TGTGCCAGCAGTTTTCTCCCCTACAATGAGCAGTTCTTC
TRBJ2-3 TRBV3-1/TRBV3-2 . TRBD1 CASSHPRQGARLDTQYF TGTGCCAGCAGCCACCCTCGTCAGGGGGCGCGATTAGATACGCAGTATTTT
TRBJ2-4 TRBV19 . . CASTAGRGTLAKNIQYF TGTGCCAGTACCGCGGGGCGAGGAACTTTGGCCAAAAACATTCAGTACTTC
TRBJ1-6 TRBV5-5 . . CASSLQGTENSPLHF TGTGCCAGCAGCTTGCAGGGGACGGAGAATTCACCCCTCCACTTT
TRBJ1-2 TRBV9 once . CASSVGGRAGDGYTF TGTGCCAGCAGCGTAGGGGGTAGGGCAGGGGACGGCTACACCTTC
TRBJ1-4 TRBV19 . . CASSTETGFGEKLFF TGTGCCAGTAGTACCGAAACAGGGTTCGGTGAAAAACTGTTTTTT
TRBJ1-3 TRBV21-1 . . CASSKGRGRWPFGNTIYF TGTGCCAGCAGCAAAGGGAGAGGCCGGTGGCCCTTTGGAAACACCATATATTTT
TRBJ1-2 TRBV9 . . CASSAARDPYGYTF TGTGCCAGCAGCGCCGCCAGGGATCCCTATGGCTACACCTTC
TRBJ2-1 TRBV30 . TRBD1 CAWSGTGQKGNEQFF TGTGCCTGGTCCGGGACAGGTCAGAAAGGGAATGAGCAGTTCTTC
TRBJ2-1 TRBV7-2 . TRBD2 CASSSRAGNHEQFF TGTGCCAGCAGCTCCCGAGCGGGGAACCATGAGCAGTTCTTC
TRBJ2-7 TRBV12-5 . TRBD1 CATSVGQGAMEQYF TGTGCTACCTCCGTCGGACAGGGGGCGATGGAGCAGTACTTC
TRBJ2-1 TRBV19 . . CASSIWGRLNEQFF TGTGCCAGTAGTATTTGGGGGAGGCTCAATGAGCAGTTCTTC
TRBJ1-2 TRBV11-2 . . CASSTRNEGYTF TGTGCCAGCAGCACCCGCAACGAGGGCTACACCTTC
TRBJ2-7 TRBV21-1 few . CASRFGTAAHEQYF TGTGCCAGCCGTTTCGGGACAGCAGCCCACGAGCAGTACTTC
TRBJ1-5 TRBV19 . . CASNKLGPATQPQHF TGTGCCAGTAATAAACTAGGGCCAGCGACGCAGCCCCAGCATTTT
TRBJ2-7 TRBV7-8 . TRBD2 CASSLRASGGGRDEQYF TGTGCCAGCAGCTTAAGGGCTTCTGGGGGGGGACGTGACGAGCAGTACTTC
TRBJ1-1 TRBV3-1/TRBV3-2 . TRBD1 CASSQGRTGYTEAFF TGTGCCAGCAGCCAAGGAAGGACAGGGTACACTGAAGCTTTCTTT
TRBJ2-3 TRBV19 . . CASSIKRGSTDTQYF TGTGCCAGTAGTATAAAAAGGGGAAGCACAGATACGCAGTATTTT
TRBJ1-6 TRBV3-1/TRBV3-2 . . CASSQDSGTVNSPLHF TGTGCCAGCAGCCAAGATAGCGGGACGGTTAATTCACCCCTCCACTTT
TRBJ2-7 TRBV3-1/TRBV3-2 . TRBD1 CASSQETGRSYEQYF TGTGCCAGCAGCCAAGAGACAGGGCGGTCCTACGAGCAGTACTTC
TRBJ2-1 TRBV27 . . CASSLWRPPHNEQFF TGTGCCAGCAGTTTATGGAGGCCTCCCCACAATGAGCAGTTCTTC
TRBJ1-1 TRBV5-4 . TRBD1 CASRLPGQGHTEAFF TGTGCCAGCAGACTCCCGGGACAGGGGCACACTGAAGCTTTCTTT
TRBJ1-2 TRBV9 . . CASCRDFNYGYTF TGTGCCAGCTGCCGGGATTTTAACTATGGCTACACCTTC
TRBJ1-2 TRBV5-4 . . CASSPGGREYGYTF TGTGCCAGCAGCCCTGGGGGCAGGGAATATGGCTACACCTTC
TRBJ1-1 TRBV3-1/TRBV3-2 . TRBD1 CASSRTLDRATEAFF TGTGCCAGCAGCCGAACCTTAGACAGGGCGACTGAAGCTTTCTTT
TRBJ2-3 TRBV10-3 . TRBD2 CAISVTSGELNTQYF TGTGCCATCAGTGTAACTAGCGGGGAGCTAAATACGCAGTATTTT
TRBJ1-3 TRBV5-1 . . CASSPVQGYSGNTIYF TGCGCCAGCAGCCCGGTTCAGGGGTACTCTGGAAACACCATATATTTT
TRBJ2-1 TRBV9 few . CASSVRDSPYNEQFF TGTGCCAGCAGCGTAAGAGACTCGCCCTACAATGAGCAGTTCTTC
TRBJ1-1 TRBV5-4 . TRBD1 CASSAALRQGNTEAFF TGTGCCAGCAGCGCCGCCCTCAGACAGGGTAACACTGAAGCTTTCTTT
TRBJ1-2 TRBV2 . . CASSASRGDYGYTF TGTGCCAGCAGTGCCAGCAGGGGCGACTATGGCTACACCTTC
TRBJ1-3 TRBV9 . TRBD1 CASSVGNTGDSGNTIYF TGTGCCAGCAGCGTAGGGAATACAGGGGACTCTGGAAACACCATATATTTT
TRBJ2-2 TRBV5-1 . TRBD1 CASSLGGGDTGELFF TGCGCCAGCAGCTTGGGAGGGGGCGACACCGGGGAGCTGTTTTTT
TRBJ1-2 TRBV6-5 . . CASSLTGDYGYTF TGTGCCAGCAGCCTGACGGGTGACTATGGCTACACCTTC
TRBJ2-1 TRBV4-2 . TRBD2 CASSQDAGGLGNEQFF TGTGCCAGCAGCCAAGATGCGGGGGGGCTAGGCAATGAGCAGTTCTTC
TRBJ1-2 TRBV5-5 . . CASSFQGSSNYGYTF TGTGCCAGCAGCTTTCAGGGTTCATCAAACTATGGCTACACCTTC
TRBJ2-1 TRBV7-9 . . CASSSTGASGGLSYNEQFF TGTGCCAGCAGCTCGACAGGGGCCAGCGGGGGGCTCTCCTACAATGAGCAGTTCTTC
TRBJ1-4 TRBV5-5 . . CASSLVPRVGEKLFF TGTGCCAGCAGCTTGGTGCCCAGGGTGGGTGAAAAACTGTTTTTT
TRBJ1-3 TRBV29-1 . . CSASVSSGNTIYF TGCAGCGCTTCAGTGTCCTCTGGAAACACCATATATTTT
TRBJ2-3 TRBV2 . . CASSTDWSTDTQYF TGTGCCAGCAGTACCGACTGGTCCACAGATACGCAGTATTTT
TRBJ2-7 TRBV5-1 . TRBD1 CASSRDSRGEQYF TGCGCCAGCAGCCGGGACAGCCGAGGCGAGCAGTACTTC
TRBJ1-3 TRBV5-4 . . CASSLGGVAGNTIYF TGTGCCAGCAGCCTCGGGGGGGTTGCCGGAAACACCATATATTTT
TRBJ1-2 TRBV2 . TRBD1 CASRVTGAYGYTF TGTGCCAGCAGAGTGACAGGGGCCTATGGCTACACCTTC